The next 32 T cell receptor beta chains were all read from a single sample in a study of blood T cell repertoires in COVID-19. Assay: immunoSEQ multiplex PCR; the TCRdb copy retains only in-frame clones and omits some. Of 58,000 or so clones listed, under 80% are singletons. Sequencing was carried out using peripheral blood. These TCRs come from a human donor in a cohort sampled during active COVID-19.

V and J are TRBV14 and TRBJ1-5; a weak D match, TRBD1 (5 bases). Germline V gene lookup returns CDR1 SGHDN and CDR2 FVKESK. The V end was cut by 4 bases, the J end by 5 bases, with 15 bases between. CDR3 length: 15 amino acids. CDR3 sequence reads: CASSLTPGEYQPQHF. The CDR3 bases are TGTGCCAGCAGCCTCACGCCGGGGGAATATCAGCCCCAGCATTTT.

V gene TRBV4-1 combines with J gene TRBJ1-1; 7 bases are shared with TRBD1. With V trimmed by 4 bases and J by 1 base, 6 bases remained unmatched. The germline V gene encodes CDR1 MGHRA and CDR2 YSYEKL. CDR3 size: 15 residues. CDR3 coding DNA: TGCGCCAGCAGCCTAGACACAGGGGCGAACACTGAAGCTTTCTTT. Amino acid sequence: CASSLDTGANTEAFF.

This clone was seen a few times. CDR3 DNA sequence: TGCGCCAGCAGCCAAGAACCTAGCGGTGTCTACGAGCAGTACTTC. Residues: CASSQEPSGVYEQYF. This chain uses TRBV4-1 with TRBJ2-7, with 7 bases that match TRBD2. Per the germline V gene, CDR1 is MGHRA and CDR2 is YSYEKL. The CDR3 contains 15 residues. The trim removed 0 bases at V and 3 bases at J, leaving 5 bases unmatched.

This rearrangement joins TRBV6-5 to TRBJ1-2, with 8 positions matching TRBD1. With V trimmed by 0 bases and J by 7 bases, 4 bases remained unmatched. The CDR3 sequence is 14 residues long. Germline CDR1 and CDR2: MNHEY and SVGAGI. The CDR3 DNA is TGTGCCAGCAGTTACTCCCCCACAGGGGGTGGCTACACCTTC. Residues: CASSYSPTGGGYTF.

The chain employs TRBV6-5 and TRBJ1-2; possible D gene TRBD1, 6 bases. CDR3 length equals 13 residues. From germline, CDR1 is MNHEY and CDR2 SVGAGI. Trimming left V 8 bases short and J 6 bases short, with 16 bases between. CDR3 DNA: TGTGCCAGCCGAACAGGGAGGGGGGATGGCTACACCTTC. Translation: CASRTGRGDGYTF.

CDR3 sequence: CAWRQAGNSGYTF. The DNA of the CDR3 is TGTGCCTGGAGACAGGCTGGTAATAGTGGCTACACCTTC. The chain carries TRBV30 and TRBJ1-2, with D tentatively TRBD1 (5 bases). With 3 bases removed from V and 7 bases from J, the gap between germline ends came to 15 bases. CDR1 and CDR2 (germline): GTSNPN, SVGIG (reference sequence). There are 13 residues in the CDR3. The full variable domain, its missing parts supplied by reference TRBV30 and TRBJ1-2, is SQTIHQWPATLVQPVGSPLSLECTVEGTSNPNLYWYRQAAGRGLQLLFYSVGIGQISSEVPQNLSASRPQDRQFILSSKKLLLSDSGFYLCAWRQAGNSGYTFGSGTRLTVV.

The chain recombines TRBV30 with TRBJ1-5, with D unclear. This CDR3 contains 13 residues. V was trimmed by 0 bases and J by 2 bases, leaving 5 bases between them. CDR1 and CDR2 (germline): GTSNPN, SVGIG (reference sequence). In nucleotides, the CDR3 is TGTGCCTGGAGTGTTCCTGGCAATCAGCCCCAGCATTTT. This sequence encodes CAWSVPGNQPQHF.

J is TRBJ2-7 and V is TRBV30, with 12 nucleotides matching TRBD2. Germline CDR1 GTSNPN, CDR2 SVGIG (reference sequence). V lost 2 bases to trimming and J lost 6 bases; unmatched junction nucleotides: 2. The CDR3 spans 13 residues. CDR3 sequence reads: CAWSLAGGSEQYF. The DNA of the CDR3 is TGTGCCTGGAGTCTAGCGGGAGGGTCCGAGCAGTACTTC.

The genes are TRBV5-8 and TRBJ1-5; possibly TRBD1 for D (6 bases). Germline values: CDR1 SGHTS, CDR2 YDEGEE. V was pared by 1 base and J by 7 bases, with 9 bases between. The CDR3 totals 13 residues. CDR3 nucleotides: TGTGCCAGCAGCTTGTACAGGGACCAGCCCCAGCATTTT. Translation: CASSLYRDQPQHF. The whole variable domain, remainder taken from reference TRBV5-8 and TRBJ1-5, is EAGVTQSPTHLIKTRGQQATLRCSPISGHTSVYWYQQALGLGLQFLLWYDEGEERNRGNFPPRFSGRQFPNYSSELNVNALELEDSALYLCASSLYRDQPQHFGDGTRLSIL.

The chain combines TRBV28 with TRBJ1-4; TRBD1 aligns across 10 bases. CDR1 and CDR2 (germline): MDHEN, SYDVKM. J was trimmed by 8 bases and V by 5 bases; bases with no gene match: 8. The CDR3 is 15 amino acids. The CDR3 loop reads CASSRRQGAGEKLFF. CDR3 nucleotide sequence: TGTGCCAGCAGTCGCAGACAGGGGGCAGGGGAAAAACTGTTTTTT. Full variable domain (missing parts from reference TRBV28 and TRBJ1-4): DVKVTQSSRYLVKRTGEKVFLECVQDMDHENMFWYRQDPGLGLRLIYFSYDVKMKEKGDIPEGYSVSREKKERFSLILESASTNQTSMYLCASSRRQGAGEKLFFGSGTQLSVL.

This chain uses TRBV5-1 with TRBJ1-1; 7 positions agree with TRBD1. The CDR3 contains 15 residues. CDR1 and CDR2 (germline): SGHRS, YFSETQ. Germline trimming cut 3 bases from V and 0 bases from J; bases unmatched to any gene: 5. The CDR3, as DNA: TGCGCCAGCAGCTGGACAGGCGGCATGAACACTGAAGCTTTCTTT. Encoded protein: CASSWTGGMNTEAFF.

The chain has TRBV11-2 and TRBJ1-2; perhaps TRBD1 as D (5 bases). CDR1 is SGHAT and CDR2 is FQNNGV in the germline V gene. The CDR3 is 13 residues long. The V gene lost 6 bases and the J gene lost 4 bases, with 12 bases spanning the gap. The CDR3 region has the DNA TGTGCCAGCAGTCGGGTAGACAGCTATGGCTACACCTTC. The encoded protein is CASSRVDSYGYTF.

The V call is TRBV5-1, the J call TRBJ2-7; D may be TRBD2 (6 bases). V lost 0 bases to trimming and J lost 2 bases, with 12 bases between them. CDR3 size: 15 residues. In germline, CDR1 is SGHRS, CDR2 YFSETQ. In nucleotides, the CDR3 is TGCGCCAGCAGCTTGGGCGGAGGGGTTGCCTACGAGCAGTACTTC. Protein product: CASSLGGGVAYEQYF.

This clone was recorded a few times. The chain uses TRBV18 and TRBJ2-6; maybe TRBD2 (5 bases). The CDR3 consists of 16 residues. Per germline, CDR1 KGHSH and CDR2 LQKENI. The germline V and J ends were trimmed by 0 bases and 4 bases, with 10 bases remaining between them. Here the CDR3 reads CASSPPLGSGANVLTF. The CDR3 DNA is TGTGCCAGCTCACCACCGTTAGGGAGCGGGGCCAACGTCCTGACTTTC.

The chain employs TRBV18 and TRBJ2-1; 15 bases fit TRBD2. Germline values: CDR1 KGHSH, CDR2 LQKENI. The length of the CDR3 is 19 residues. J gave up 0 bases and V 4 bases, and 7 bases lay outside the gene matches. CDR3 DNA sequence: TGTGCCAGCTCACTCCGGACTAGCGGGGGGGAGAGCTCCTACAATGAGCAGTTCTTC. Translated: CASSLRTSGGESSYNEQFF.

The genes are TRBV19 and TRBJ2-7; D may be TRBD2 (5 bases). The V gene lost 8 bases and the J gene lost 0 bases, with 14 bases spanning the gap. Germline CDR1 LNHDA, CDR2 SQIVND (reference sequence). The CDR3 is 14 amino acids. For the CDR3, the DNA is TGTGCCAGTGCCGAGCTGGGGAGCTCCTACGAGCAGTACTTC. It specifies CASAELGSSYEQYF.

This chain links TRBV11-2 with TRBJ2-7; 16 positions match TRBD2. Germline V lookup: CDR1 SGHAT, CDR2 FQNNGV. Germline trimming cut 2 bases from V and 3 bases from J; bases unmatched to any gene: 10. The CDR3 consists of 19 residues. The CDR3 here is CASSLNPGLAGGRGYEQYF. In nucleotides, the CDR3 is TGTGCCAGCAGCTTAAATCCGGGACTAGCGGGAGGGAGGGGCTACGAGCAGTACTTC.

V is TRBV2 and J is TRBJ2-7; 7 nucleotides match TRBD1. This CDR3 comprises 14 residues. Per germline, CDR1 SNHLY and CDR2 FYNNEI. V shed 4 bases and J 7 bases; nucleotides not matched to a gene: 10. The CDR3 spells CASSGDMTGQEQYF. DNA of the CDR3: TGTGCCAGCAGTGGGGATATGACAGGGCAAGAGCAGTACTTC.

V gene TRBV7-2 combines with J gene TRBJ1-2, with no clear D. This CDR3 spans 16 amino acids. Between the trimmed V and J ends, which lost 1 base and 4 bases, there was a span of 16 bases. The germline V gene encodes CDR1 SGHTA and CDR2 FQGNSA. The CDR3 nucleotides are TGTGCCAGCAGCTTAGAGCGGGCTTCTGGAGGCTATGGCTACACCTTC. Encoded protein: CASSLERASGGYGYTF.

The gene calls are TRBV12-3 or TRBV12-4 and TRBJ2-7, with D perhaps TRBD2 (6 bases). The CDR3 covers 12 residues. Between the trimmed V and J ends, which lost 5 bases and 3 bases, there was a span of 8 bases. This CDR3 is CASSRDFYEQYF. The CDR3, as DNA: TGTGCCAGCAGTCGGGACTTCTACGAGCAGTACTTC.

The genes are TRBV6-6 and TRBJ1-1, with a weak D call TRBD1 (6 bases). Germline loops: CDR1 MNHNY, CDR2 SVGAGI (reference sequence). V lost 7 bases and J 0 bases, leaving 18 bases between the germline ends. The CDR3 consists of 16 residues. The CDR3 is CASTRSGQNMNTEAFF. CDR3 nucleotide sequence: TGTGCCAGCACCAGGAGCGGACAGAATATGAACACTGAAGCTTTCTTT.

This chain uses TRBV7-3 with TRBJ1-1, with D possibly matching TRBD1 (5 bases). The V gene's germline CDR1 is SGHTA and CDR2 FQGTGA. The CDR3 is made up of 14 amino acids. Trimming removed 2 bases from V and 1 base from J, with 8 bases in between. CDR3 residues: CASSLSGWNTEAFF. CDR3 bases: TGTGCCAGCAGCTTATCAGGGTGGAACACTGAAGCTTTCTTT. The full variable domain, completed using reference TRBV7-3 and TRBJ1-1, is GAGVSQTPSNKVTEKGKYVELRCDPISGHTALYWYRQSLGQGPEFLIYFQGTGAADDSGLPNDRFFAVRPEGSVSTLKIQRTERGDSAVYLCASSLSGWNTEAFFGQGTRLTVV.

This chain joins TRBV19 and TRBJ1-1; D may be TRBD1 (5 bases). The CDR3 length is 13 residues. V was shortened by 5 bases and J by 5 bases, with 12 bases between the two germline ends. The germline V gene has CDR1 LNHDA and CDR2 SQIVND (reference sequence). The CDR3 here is CASSHGAATEAFF. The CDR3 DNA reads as TGTGCCAGTAGTCATGGGGCTGCGACTGAAGCTTTCTTT.

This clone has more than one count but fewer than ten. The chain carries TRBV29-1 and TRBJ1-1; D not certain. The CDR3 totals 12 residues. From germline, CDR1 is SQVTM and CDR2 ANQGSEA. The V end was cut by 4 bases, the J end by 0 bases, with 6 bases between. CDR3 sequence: CSVGRMNTEAFF. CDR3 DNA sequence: TGCAGCGTTGGGAGGATGAACACTGAAGCTTTCTTT.

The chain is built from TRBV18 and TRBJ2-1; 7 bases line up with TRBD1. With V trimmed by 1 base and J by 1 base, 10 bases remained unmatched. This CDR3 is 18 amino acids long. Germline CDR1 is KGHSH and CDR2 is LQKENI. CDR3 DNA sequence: TGTGCCAGCTCACCACGATACAGACAGGGTATTTCCTACAATGAGCAGTTCTTC. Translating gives CASSPRYRQGISYNEQFF.

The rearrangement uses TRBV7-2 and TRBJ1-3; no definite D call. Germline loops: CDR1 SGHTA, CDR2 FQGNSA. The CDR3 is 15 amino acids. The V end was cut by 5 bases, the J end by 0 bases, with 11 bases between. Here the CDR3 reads CASSGGPHSGNTIYF. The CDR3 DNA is TGTGCCAGCAGCGGCGGGCCACACTCTGGAAACACCATATATTTT.

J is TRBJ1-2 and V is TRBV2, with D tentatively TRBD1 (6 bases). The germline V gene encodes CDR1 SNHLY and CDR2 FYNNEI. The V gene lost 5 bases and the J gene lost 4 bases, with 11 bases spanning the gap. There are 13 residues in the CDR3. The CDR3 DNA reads TGTGCCAGCAGTTCCACAGGGTCCTATGGCTACACCTTC. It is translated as CASSSTGSYGYTF. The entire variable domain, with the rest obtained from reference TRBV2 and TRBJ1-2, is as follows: EPEVTQTPSHQVTQMGQEVILRCVPISNHLYFYWYRQILGQKVEFLVSFYNNEISEKSEIFDDQFSVERPDGSNFTLKIRSTKLEDSAMYFCASSSTGSYGYTFGSGTRLTVV.

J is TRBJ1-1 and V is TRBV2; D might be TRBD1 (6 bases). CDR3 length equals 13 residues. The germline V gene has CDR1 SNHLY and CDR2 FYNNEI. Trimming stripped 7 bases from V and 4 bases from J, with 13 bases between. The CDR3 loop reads CASNTGFVTEAFF. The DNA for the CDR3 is TGTGCCAGCAATACAGGGTTTGTCACTGAAGCTTTCTTT.

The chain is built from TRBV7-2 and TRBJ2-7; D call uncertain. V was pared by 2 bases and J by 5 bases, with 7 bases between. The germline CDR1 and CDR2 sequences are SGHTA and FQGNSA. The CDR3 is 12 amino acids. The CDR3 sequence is CASSLSPHEQYF. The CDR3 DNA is TGTGCCAGCAGCTTATCTCCCCACGAGCAGTACTTC.

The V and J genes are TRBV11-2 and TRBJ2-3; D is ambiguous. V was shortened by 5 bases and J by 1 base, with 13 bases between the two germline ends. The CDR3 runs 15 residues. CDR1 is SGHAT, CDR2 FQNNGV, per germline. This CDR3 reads CASSPVVDGTDTQYF. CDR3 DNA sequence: TGTGCCAGCAGCCCGGTAGTAGATGGCACAGATACGCAGTATTTT.

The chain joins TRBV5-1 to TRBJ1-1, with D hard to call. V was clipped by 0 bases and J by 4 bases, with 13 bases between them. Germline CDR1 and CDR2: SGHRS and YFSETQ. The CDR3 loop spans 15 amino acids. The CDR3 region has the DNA TGCGCCAGCAGCTTGGGCGCCCACCGGGGCACTGAAGCTTTCTTT. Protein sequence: CASSLGAHRGTEAFF.

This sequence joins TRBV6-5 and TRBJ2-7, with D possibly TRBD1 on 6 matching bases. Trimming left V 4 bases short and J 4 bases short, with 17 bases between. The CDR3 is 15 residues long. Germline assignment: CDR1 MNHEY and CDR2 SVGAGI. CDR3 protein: CASSFRGLGDYEQYF. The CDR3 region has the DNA TGTGCCAGCAGTTTCAGGGGCCTGGGTGATTACGAGCAGTACTTC.